This TCR beta chain was recorded in a study of cytomegalovirus exposure and HLA in healthy donors. The PCR ran on 60 Vbeta and 13 Jbeta primers. Generated by immunoSEQ multiplex PCR, the TCRdb table keeps only in-frame clones and is missing some. This repertoire shows about 160,000 clones, approximately 76% found once; its top ten account for about 1.9%. The CDR3 has 14 residues. Germline V gene lookup returns CDR1 SGHTA and CDR2 FQGNSA. V shed 9 bases and J shed 2 bases, with 16 bases lying between them. The source is a female donor in good health and CMV-seronegative. Sample: PBMCs. The rearrangement links TRBV7-2 to TRBJ1-2; D remains unclear. In DNA form, the CDR3 reads TGTGCCAGTAGACCATGGGAGCACAACTATGGCTACACCTTC. Amino acid sequence: CASRPWEHNYGYTF.